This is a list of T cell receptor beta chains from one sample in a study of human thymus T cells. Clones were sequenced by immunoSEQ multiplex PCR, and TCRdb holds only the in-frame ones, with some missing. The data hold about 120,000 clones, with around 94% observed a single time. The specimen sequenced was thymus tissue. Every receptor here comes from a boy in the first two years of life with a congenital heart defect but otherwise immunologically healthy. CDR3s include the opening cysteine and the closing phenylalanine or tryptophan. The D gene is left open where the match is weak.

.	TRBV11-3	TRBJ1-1	CASSLKNTEAFF	TGTGCCAGCAGCTTAAAAAACACTGAAGCTTTCTTT
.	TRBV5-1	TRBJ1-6	CASSLGSSYNSPLHF	TGCGCCAGCAGCCTAGGGAGCTCCTATAATTCACCCCTCCACTTT
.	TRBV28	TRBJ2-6	CASSSSLREPGANVLTF	TGTGCCAGCAGCTCTAGCCTCAGGGAACCTGGGGCCAACGTCCTGACTTTC
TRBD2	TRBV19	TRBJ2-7	CASSISGGSSYEQYF	TGTGCCAGTAGTATTAGCGGGGGGTCCTCCTACGAGCAGTACTTC
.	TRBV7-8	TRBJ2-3	CASSPINWATDTQYF	TGTGCCAGCAGCCCTATCAATTGGGCCACAGATACGCAGTATTTT
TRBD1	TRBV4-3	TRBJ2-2	CASSHGTVRNTGELFF	TGCGCCAGCAGCCACGGGACAGTCAGGAACACCGGGGAGCTGTTTTTT
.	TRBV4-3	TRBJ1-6	CASSQESWENNSPLHF	TGCGCCAGCAGCCAAGAATCTTGGGAGAATAATTCACCCCTCCACTTT
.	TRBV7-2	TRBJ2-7	CASSLPGRGGEQYF	TGTGCCAGCAGCTTACCCGGCAGGGGCGGAGAGCAGTACTTC
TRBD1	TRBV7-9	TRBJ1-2	CASSSGTGGDYGYTF	TGTGCCAGCAGCTCCGGGACAGGGGGCGACTATGGCTACACCTTC
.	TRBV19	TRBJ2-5	CASSKGGRRETQYF	TGTGCCAGTAGTAAAGGGGGACGGCGAGAGACCCAGTACTTC